Listed below are T cell receptor beta chains from one sample, sequenced in a study of OX40 agonist ivuxolimab in advanced cancers. Sequencing was performed with immunoSEQ multiplex PCR; in TCRdb, only in-frame clones are kept and a portion is missing. The data contain about 64,000 clones, about 80% of them singletons. Here the sequenced sample was CD4+ or CD8+ T cells sorted from blood, taken in a trial of the OX40 agonist ivuxolimab. The source is an adult with an advanced solid tumor such as melanoma, head and neck, liver or kidney cancer. The CDR3 runs from the conserved cysteine through the conserved F or W. Fields, in order: J gene, clone size, D gene, V gene, CDR3 DNA, CDR3 protein. A D gene is named only where the DNA matches it firmly. Expanded clones get a size class; other rows say once, few or many, or leave the size out.

>TRBJ1-2|-|TRBD1|TRBV4-3
TGCGCCAGCAGCCAATCAGGACAGGGATGGATCTATGGCTACACCTTC
CASSQSGQGWIYGYTF
>TRBJ2-3|-|-|TRBV4-1
TGCGCCAGCAGCCAATCCGGACACTCATTCACAGATACGCAGTATTTT
CASSQSGHSFTDTQYF
>TRBJ2-1|once|TRBD2|TRBV19
TGTGCCAGTAGTATCGAAGTAGCGGGTTGGAATGAGCAGTTCTTC
CASSIEVAGWNEQFF
>TRBJ2-7|-|TRBD2|TRBV7-2
TGTGCCAGCAGCCGTATGGGACTAGCGGGAGATGGCGAGCAGTACTTC
CASSRMGLAGDGEQYF
>TRBJ2-1|-|-|TRBV18
TGTGCCAGCTCAACAGGGTCGGGGCAGACCTACAATGAGCAGTTCTTC
CASSTGSGQTYNEQFF
>TRBJ2-7|-|TRBD2|TRBV11-3
TGTGCCAGCAGCTCAGTTGGCGGGAGGTCCTACGAGCAGTACTTC
CASSSVGGRSYEQYF
>TRBJ1-6|-|TRBD1|TRBV11-3
TGTGCCAGCAGCCAATCACCGGGGACAGGGCTGATTCCCCTCCACTTT
CASSQSPGTGLIPLHF
>TRBJ2-1|-|TRBD1|TRBV19
TGTGCCAGTAGTATAGCCGGGACAGGGTTAGGCAATGAGCAGTTCTTC
CASSIAGTGLGNEQFF
>TRBJ1-1|-|TRBD1|TRBV5-6
TGTGCCAGCAGCTCGATAACCAGGGGGTTGAACACTGAAGCTTTCTTT
CASSSITRGLNTEAFF
>TRBJ2-1|-|TRBD2|TRBV14
TGTGCCAGCAGCCCCGACACTAGCGGGAGCTATGAGCAGTTCTTC
CASSPDTSGSYEQFF
>TRBJ2-2|-|-|TRBV14
TGTGCCAGCAGCCAAACTTACACCGGGGAGCTGTTTTTT
CASSQTYTGELFF
>TRBJ2-3|-|-|TRBV5-1
TGCGCCAGCAGCGGCGACCTCTCTAGCACAGATACGCAGTATTTT
CASSGDLSSTDTQYF
>TRBJ1-2|-|-|TRBV19
TGTGCCAGTAGTATCCCCCAATTCGGCAGGGTCCCTGGCTACACCTTC
CASSIPQFGRVPGYTF
>TRBJ2-1|once|TRBD2|TRBV7-3
TGTGCCAGCAGCCGGAGCGGGGGAGCCTACAATGAGCAGTTCTTC
CASSRSGGAYNEQFF
>TRBJ2-5|-|TRBD1|TRBV5-5
TGTGCCAGCAGCCCTGTCTGGGGACAGCAAGAGACCCAGTACTTC
CASSPVWGQQETQYF
>TRBJ2-1|once|TRBD1|TRBV9
TGTGCCAGCAGCGTAGCTCCAGGGGGATACAATGAGCAGTTCTTC
CASSVAPGGYNEQFF
>TRBJ2-5|-|TRBD2|TRBV7-6
TGTGCCAGCAGCTTAGGAGGGTCTAGCGGGGGGGCTGAGACCCAGTACTTC
CASSLGGSSGGAETQYF
>TRBJ2-7|-|-|TRBV7-2
TGTGCCAGCAGCCCTTTCGGAGGGCCCCTCGAGCAGTACTTC
CASSPFGGPLEQYF
>TRBJ2-6|-|-|TRBV4-3
TGCGCCAGCAGCCCACAGAGCTCTGGGGCCAACGTCCTGACTTTC
CASSPQSSGANVLTF
>TRBJ2-7|-|-|TRBV5-4
TGTGCCAGCAGCTTTACAGGAGTCATCCACGAGCAGTACTTC
CASSFTGVIHEQYF
>TRBJ1-1|-|TRBD1|TRBV9
TGTGCCAGCAGCGGACAGGGCACTGAAGCTTTCTTT
CASSGQGTEAFF
>TRBJ1-2|-|-|TRBV11-3
TGTGCCAGCAGCCGGGCTGGAAGAGCTAACTATGGCTACACCTTC
CASSRAGRANYGYTF
>TRBJ1-1|few|TRBD1|TRBV10-2
TGCGCCAGCAGGACAGGGGCGGTGAACACTGAAGCTTTCTTT
CASRTGAVNTEAFF
>TRBJ1-2|-|TRBD1|TRBV7-2
TGTGCCAGCAGCATAAAAGGGACAGGGGGCGACGGATCCTATGGCTACACCTTC
CASSIKGTGGDGSYGYTF
>TRBJ2-6|-|-|TRBV2
TGTGCCAGCAGTGAAGCGCTTATCCCAGGACCCTCTGGGGCCAACGTCCTGACTTTC
CASSEALIPGPSGANVLTF
>TRBJ1-1|once|-|TRBV11-3
TGTGCCAGCAGCCCCCTAAAGGGATTGAACACTGAAGCTTTCTTT
CASSPLKGLNTEAFF
>TRBJ1-1|-|-|TRBV30
TGTGCCTGGAGTTCGAGGAAGATATTCTTT
CAWSSRKIFF
>TRBJ1-1|-|-|TRBV4-3
TGCGCCAGCAGCCAAGATGGAGGTTCAGGCACTGAAGCTTTCTTT
CASSQDGGSGTEAFF
>TRBJ2-2|-|-|TRBV7-3
TGTGCCAGCAGCTCCACAGGGGGGGACACCGGGGAGCTGTTTTTT
CASSSTGGDTGELFF
>TRBJ1-2|-|-|TRBV15
TGTGCCACCAGCAGAGATTTCGGGCCCCCTAGGACATTC
CATSRDFGPPRTF
>TRBJ1-4|-|TRBD1|TRBV7-9
TGTGCCAGCACCACAGGGGGTCCTAATGAAAAACTGTTTTTT
CASTTGGPNEKLFF
>TRBJ2-3|-|TRBD2|TRBV9
TGTGCCAGCAGCGTAATCCCGACTAGCGTAGTAGATACGCAGTATTTT
CASSVIPTSVVDTQYF
>TRBJ1-1|-|-|TRBV19
TGTGCCAGTAAGGGGCAGGAGAACACTGAAGCTTTCTTT
CASKGQENTEAFF
>TRBJ2-5|few|TRBD2|TRBV19
TGTGCCAGTAGTCCAACTAGCGGGAGGAGAGAGACCCAGTACTTC
CASSPTSGRRETQYF
>TRBJ2-3|once|-|TRBV7-9
TGTGCCAGCAGCCCGCCCTTACGATGGGGTGGAGGAGATACGCAGTATTTT
CASSPPLRWGGGDTQYF
>TRBJ1-4|-|-|TRBV5-5
TGTGCCAGCAGCTTGCAGATGGGGGTTGATGAAAAACTGTTTTTT
CASSLQMGVDEKLFF
>TRBJ1-2|few|-|TRBV12-2
TGTGCAAGTCGCTTAGCCCTAGGACAGGGAACCTATGGCTACACCTTC
CASRLALGQGTYGYTF
>TRBJ2-3|-|-|TRBV11-2
TGTGCCAGCAGCCCCGCCGGCACAGATACGCAGTATTTT
CASSPAGTDTQYF
>TRBJ1-5|-|-|TRBV5-4
TGTGCCAGCAGCTTACCCAATCAGCCCCAGCATTTT
CASSLPNQPQHF
>TRBJ2-3|-|-|TRBV20-1
TGCAGTCCACCGGGTACGCAGTATTTT
CSPPGTQYF
>TRBJ2-2|-|TRBD2|TRBV4-1
TGCGCCAGCAGCCACCTAGGGAGGGGCGACACCGGGGAGCTGTTTTTT
CASSHLGRGDTGELFF
>TRBJ2-4|-|TRBD2|TRBV6-1
TGTGCCAGCAGTGAGACGGGGGGGCCGGCCAAAAACATTCAGTACTTC
CASSETGGPAKNIQYF
>TRBJ2-7|-|-|TRBV2
TGTGCCAGCAATTTTATTGGGCCTAAGTCCTACGAGCAGTACTTC
CASNFIGPKSYEQYF
>TRBJ2-2|-|-|TRBV5-5
TGTGCCAGCAGCTTCTCCGGGATGGGAACCGGGGAGCTGTTTTTT
CASSFSGMGTGELFF
>TRBJ2-3|-|-|TRBV11-2
TGTGCCAGCAGCTTATCCGGCACAGATACGCAGTATTTT
CASSLSGTDTQYF
>TRBJ2-3|-|-|TRBV7-3
TGTGCCAGCAGCTTAGTTCCGACAAGCGGAGAAGATACGCAGTATTTT
CASSLVPTSGEDTQYF
>TRBJ2-1|-|-|TRBV10-1
TGCGCCAGCAGTGAGTCTGGGGCCGGCTTCGATGAGCAGTTCTTC
CASSESGAGFDEQFF
>TRBJ2-1|-|TRBD2|TRBV2
TGTGCCAGCAGTGCGAGCGGGAGGGGGTACAATGAGCAGTTCTTC
CASSASGRGYNEQFF
>TRBJ1-6|-|-|TRBV18
TGTGCCAGCTCAAGGGCCGCAACGACCTCCTATAATTCACCCCTCCACTTT
CASSRAATTSYNSPLHF
>TRBJ1-5|-|TRBD1|TRBV27
TGTGCCAGCAGAGACAGGGCCACACCTTATAGCAATCAGCCCCAGCATTTT
CASRDRATPYSNQPQHF
>TRBJ2-5|-|-|TRBV6-5
TGTGCCAGCAGTTACTCCCGTGGCAGGGGAGAGACCCAGTACTTC
CASSYSRGRGETQYF
>TRBJ2-7|-|-|TRBV7-3
TGTGCCAGCAGCTTAGAAGCTAGCAGGGGCTACGAGCAGTACTTC
CASSLEASRGYEQYF
>TRBJ2-1|-|TRBD2|TRBV5-8
TGTGCCAGCAGCTTCCGGGGGGGCCCCTACAATGAGCAGTTCTTC
CASSFRGGPYNEQFF
>TRBJ2-2|-|TRBD2|TRBV5-6
TGTGCCAGCAGCAGACTAGCGGGAGTATCCGGGGAGCTGTTTTTT
CASSRLAGVSGELFF